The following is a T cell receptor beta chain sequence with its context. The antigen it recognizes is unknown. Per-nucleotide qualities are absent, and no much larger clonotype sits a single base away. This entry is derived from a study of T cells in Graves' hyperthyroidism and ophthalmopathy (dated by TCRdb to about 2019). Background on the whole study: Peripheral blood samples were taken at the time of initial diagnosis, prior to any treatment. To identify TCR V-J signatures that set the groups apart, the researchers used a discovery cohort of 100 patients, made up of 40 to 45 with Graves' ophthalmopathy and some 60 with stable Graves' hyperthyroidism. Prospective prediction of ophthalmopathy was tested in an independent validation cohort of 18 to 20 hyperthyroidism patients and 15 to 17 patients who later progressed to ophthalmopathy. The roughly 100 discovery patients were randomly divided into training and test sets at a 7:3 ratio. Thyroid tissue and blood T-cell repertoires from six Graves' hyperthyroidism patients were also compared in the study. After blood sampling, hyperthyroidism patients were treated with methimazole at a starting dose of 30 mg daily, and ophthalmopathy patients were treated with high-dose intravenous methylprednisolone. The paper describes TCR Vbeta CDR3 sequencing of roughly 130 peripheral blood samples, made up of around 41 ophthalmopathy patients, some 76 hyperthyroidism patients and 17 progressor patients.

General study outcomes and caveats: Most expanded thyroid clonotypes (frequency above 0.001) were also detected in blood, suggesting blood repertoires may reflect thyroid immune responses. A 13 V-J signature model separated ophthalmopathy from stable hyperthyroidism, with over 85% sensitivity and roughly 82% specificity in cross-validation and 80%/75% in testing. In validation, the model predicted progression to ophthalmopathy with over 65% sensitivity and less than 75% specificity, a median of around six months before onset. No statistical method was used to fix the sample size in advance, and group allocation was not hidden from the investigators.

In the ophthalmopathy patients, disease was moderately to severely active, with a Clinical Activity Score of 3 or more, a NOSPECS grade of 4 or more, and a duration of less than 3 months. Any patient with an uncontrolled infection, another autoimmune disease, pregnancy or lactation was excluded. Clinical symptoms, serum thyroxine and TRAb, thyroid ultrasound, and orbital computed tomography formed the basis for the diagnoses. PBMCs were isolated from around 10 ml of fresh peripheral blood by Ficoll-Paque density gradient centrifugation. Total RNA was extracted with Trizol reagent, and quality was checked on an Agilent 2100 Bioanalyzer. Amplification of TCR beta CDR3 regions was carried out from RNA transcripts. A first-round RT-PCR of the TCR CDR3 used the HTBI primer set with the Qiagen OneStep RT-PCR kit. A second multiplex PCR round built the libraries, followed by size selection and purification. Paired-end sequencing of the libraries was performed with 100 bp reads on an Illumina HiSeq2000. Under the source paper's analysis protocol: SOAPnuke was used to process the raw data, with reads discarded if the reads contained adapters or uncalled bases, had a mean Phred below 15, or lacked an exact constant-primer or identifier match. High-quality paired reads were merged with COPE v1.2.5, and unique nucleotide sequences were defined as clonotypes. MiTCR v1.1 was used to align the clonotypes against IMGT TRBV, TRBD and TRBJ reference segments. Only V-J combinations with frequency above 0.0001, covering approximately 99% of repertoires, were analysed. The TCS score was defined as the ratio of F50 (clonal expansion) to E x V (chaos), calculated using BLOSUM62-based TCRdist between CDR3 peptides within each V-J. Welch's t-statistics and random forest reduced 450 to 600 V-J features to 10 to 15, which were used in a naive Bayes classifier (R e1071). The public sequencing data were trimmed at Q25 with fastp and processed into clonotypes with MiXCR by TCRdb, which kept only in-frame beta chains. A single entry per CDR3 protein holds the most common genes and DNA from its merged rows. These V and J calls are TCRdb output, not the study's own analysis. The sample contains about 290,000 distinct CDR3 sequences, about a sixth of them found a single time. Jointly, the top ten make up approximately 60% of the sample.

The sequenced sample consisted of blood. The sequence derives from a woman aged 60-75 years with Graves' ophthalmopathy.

For the CDR3, the sequence is CASSYGTQRGGELFF. The nucleotide sequence reads TGTGCCAGCAGCTATGGGACACAACGAGGCGGGGAGCTGTTTTTT. The sequence links TRBV2 to TRBJ2-2; TRBD1 is perhaps the D gene, given 6 matching bases. V lost 6 bases and J lost 7 bases; the stretch between them is 18 bases long. Reading from cysteine to phenylalanine, the CDR3 counts 15 amino acids. Only the CDR3 DNA is retained, 45 bases long and in frame from the first base. CDR1 is given as SNHLY and CDR2 as FYNNEI, both from the germline V gene.